This entry is about one T cell receptor beta chain. Its matching antigen is unknown. This sample stems from a study of T cells in Graves' hyperthyroidism and ophthalmopathy. Study findings and constraints: A 13 V-J model separated ophthalmopathy from stable hyperthyroidism.

Using RNA transcripts as the source, TCR beta CDR3 regions were amplified. In the first-round RT-PCR of the TCR CDR3, the HTBI primer set was used. MiXCR, applied by TCRdb to the multiplex PCR reads, yields one record per CDR3 protein. The sample contains hundreds of thousands of distinct CDR3 sequences, approximately 14% of which appear only once. The CDR3 consists of 16 residues. Trimming removed 0 bases from V and 5 bases from J; junction bases left unmatched: 4. The germline V gene encodes CDR1 MNHEY and CDR2 SVGAGI. The TCR sequence derives from a woman aged 18-30 years with Graves' hyperthyroidism. The rearrangement uses TRBV6-5 and TRBJ2-2; TRBD2 matches at 9 bases. Sequenced: blood. The CDR3 loop is CASSYSPSGTTGELFF. Written as DNA, the CDR3 is TGTGCCAGCAGTTACTCGCCTAGCGGGACGACCGGGGAGCTGTTTTTT.